The clone carrying this T cell receptor beta chain was recorded a few times. No antigen is known for it. In the original workflow: TCR counts had a median of about 99,000 per sample and spanned about 23,224 to 750,000. TCRdb processed the RACE reads anew with MiXCR; each CDR3 protein has one entry. What appears here as the V and J calls and clone size reflects TCRdb's work, not the paper's. There are about 380,000 distinct CDR3 sequences in the sample; roughly 5% occur only once, and around 2.6% lies in the top ten. The source of the sample is a study of human T cells and chemical hapten exposure. Study-level background: Once 0.01% DPC had been applied to the upper back by patch test, readings were taken at 6 days. The variation in per-sample TCR yields arose mainly from small differences in pooled library volumes.

The time point was: pre-sensitization, week 0. Treatment meaning: therapeutic diphenylcyclopropenone sensitization with weekly scalp DPC. Losses at the gene ends were 6 bases for V and 4 bases for J; bases not matched to a gene: 5. The length of the CDR3 is 14 residues. In germline, CDR1 is SEHNR, CDR2 FQNEAQ (reference sequence). Findings and caveats of the study: TCRs above 1 in 1000 frequency did not change with DPC sensitization.

Sample: whole blood, taken in connection with sensitization to the hapten diphenylcyclopropenone (DPC). The chain carries TRBV7-9 and TRBJ2-2; 7 bases are shared with TRBD1. The receptor comes from a woman between 45 and 60 years old with alopecia areata. Some clones in this sample may be carry-over from other donors' samples. The CDR3 sequence is CASSSTGLTGELFF. In DNA, the CDR3 is TGTGCCAGCAGTTCGACAGGGCTCACCGGGGAGCTGTTTTTT.